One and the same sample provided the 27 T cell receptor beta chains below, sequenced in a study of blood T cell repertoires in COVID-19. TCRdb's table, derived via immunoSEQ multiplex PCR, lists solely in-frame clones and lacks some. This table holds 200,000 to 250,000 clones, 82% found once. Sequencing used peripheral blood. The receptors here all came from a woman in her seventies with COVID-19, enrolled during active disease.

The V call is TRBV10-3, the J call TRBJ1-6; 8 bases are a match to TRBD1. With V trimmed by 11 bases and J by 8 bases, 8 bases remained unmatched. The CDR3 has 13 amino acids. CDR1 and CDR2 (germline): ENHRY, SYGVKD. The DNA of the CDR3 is TGTGCCTTACGAGACAGGGGTGATTCACCCCTCCACTTT. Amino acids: CALRDRGDSPLHF.

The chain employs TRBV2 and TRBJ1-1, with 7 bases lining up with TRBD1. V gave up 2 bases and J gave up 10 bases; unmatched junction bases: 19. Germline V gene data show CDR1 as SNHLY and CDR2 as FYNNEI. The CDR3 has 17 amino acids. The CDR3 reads CASSEQPLYLKGAGAFF. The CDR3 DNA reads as TGTGCCAGCAGTGAACAACCCCTCTATCTAAAGGGGGCCGGAGCTTTCTTT.

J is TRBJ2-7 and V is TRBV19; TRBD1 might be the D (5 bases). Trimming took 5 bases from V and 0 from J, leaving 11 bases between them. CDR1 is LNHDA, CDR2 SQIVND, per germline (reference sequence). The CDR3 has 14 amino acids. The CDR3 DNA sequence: TGTGCCAGTAGTCCACGACAGTACTCCTACGAGCAGTACTTC. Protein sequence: CASSPRQYSYEQYF.

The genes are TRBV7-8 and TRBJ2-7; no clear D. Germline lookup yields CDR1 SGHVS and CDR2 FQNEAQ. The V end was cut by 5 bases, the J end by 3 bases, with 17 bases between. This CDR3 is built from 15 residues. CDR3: CASSPPRPSVYEQYF. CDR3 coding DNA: TGTGCCAGCAGCCCCCCCCGCCCATCGGTCTACGAGCAGTACTTC.

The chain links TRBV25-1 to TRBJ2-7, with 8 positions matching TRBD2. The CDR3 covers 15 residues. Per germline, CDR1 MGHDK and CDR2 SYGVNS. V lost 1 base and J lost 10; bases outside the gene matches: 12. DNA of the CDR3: TGTGCCAGCAGTGAATCGGGGGGGCTATTCTCCTCCCAGTACTTC. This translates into CASSESGGLFSSQYF.

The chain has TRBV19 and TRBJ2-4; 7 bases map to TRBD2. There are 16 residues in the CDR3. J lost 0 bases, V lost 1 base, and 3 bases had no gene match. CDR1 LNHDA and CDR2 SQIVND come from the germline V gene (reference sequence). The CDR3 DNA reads TGTGCCAGTAGTATAGGTTCGGGAGGAGCCAAAAACATTCAGTACTTC. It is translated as CASSIGSGGAKNIQYF.

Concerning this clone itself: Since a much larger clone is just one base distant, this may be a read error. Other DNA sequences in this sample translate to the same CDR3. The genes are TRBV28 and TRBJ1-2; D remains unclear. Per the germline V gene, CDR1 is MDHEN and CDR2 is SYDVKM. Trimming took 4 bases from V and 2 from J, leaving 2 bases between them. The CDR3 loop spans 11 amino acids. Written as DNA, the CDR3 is TGTGCCAGCAGTTCGAACTATGGCTACACCTTC. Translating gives CASSSNYGYTF.

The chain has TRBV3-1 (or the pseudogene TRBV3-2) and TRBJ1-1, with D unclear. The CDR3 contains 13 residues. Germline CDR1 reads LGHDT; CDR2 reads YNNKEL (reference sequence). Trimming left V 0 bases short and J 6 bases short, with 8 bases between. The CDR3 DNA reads TGTGCCAGCAGCCAAGATCCGGTTCCTGAAGCTTTCTTT. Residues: CASSQDPVPEAFF.

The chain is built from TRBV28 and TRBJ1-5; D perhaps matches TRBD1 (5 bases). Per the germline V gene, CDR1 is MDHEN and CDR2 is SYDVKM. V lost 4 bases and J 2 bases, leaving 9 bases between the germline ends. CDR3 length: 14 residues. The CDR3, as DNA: TGTGCCAGCAGTTCAGGAGGGGGCAATCAGCCCCAGCATTTT. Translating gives CASSSGGGNQPQHF.

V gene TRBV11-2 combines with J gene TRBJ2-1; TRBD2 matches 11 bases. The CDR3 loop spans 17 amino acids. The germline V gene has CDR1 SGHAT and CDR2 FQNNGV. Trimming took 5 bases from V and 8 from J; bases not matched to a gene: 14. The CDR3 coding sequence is TGTGCCAGCAGCCCCCGGGGTAGCGGGAGGGGGATCGATGAGCAGTTCTTC. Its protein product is CASSPRGSGRGIDEQFF.

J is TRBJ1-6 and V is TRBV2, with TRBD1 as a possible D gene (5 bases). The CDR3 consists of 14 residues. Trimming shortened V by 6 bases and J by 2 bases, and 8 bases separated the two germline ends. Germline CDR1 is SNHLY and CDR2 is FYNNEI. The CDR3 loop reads CASSQTAYNSPLHF. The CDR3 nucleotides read TGTGCCAGCAGCCAGACAGCCTATAATTCACCCCTCCACTTT.

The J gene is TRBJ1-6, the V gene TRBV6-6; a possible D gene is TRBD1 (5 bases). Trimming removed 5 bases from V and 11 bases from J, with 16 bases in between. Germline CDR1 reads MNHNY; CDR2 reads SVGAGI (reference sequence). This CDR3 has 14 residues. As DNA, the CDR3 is TGTGCCAGCAGTGCCCTTAAGGACACAACACCCCTCCACTTT. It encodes CASSALKDTTPLHF.

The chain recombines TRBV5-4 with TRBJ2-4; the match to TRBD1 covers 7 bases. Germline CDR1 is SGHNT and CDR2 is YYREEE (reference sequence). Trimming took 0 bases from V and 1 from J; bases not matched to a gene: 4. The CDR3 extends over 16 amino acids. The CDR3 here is CASSLEGGMAKNIQYF. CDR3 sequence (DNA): TGTGCCAGCAGCTTGGAAGGGGGCATGGCCAAAAACATTCAGTACTTC.

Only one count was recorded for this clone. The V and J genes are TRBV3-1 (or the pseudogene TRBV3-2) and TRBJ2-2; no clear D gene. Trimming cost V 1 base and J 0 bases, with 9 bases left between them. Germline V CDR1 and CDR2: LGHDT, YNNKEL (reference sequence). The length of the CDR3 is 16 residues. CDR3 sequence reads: CASSQGSASNTGELFF. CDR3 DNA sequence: TGTGCCAGCAGCCAAGGGTCAGCGTCGAACACCGGGGAGCTGTTTTTT.

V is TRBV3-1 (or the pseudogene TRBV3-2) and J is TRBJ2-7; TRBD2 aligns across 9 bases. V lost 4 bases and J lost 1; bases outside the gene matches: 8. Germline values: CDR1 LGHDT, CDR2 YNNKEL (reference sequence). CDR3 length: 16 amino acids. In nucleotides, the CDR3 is TGTGCCAGCAGCCCGCGGGAGGGACTCGTTTCCTACGAGCAGTACTTC. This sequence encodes CASSPREGLVSYEQYF.

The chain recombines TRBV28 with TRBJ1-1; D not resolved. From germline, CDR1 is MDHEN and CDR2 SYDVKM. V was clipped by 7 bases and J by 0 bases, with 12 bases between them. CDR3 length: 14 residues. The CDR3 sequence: CASNRYLMNTEAFF. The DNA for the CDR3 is TGTGCCAGCAACCGCTATTTAATGAACACTGAAGCTTTCTTT.

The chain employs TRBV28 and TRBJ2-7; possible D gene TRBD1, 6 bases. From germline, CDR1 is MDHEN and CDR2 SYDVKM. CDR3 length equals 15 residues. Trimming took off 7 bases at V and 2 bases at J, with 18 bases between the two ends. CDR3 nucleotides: TGTGCCAGCACGGGATGGCCGGACAGCACCTACGAGCAGTACTTC. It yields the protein CASTGWPDSTYEQYF.

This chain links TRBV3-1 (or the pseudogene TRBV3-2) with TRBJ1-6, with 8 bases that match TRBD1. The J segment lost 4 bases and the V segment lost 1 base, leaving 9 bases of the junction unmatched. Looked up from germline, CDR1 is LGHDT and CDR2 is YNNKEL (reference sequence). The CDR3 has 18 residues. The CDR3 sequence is CASSQGQGSLTYNSPLHF. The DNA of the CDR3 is TGTGCCAGCAGCCAAGGACAGGGGTCCCTTACTTATAATTCACCCCTCCACTTT.

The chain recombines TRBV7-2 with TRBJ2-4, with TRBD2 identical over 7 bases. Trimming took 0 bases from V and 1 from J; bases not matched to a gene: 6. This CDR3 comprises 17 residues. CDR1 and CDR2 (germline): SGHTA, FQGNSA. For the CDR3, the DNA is TGTGCCAGCAGCTTAGCGGCGTCCGGGGGGGCCAAAAACATTCAGTACTTC. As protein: CASSLAASGGAKNIQYF.

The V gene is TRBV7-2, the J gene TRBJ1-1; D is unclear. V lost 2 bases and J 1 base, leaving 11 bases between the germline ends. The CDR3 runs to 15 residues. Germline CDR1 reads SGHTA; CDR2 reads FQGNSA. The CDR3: CASSLMAGGNTEAFF. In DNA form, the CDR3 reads TGTGCCAGCAGCTTAATGGCAGGTGGGAACACTGAAGCTTTCTTT.

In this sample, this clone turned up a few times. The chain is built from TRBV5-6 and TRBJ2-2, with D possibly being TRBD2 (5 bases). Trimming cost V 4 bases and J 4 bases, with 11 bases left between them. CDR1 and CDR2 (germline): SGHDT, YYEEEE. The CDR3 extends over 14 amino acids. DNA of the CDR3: TGTGCCAGCAGCCCACGTCGGGGCACCGGGGAGCTGTTTTTT. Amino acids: CASSPRRGTGELFF.

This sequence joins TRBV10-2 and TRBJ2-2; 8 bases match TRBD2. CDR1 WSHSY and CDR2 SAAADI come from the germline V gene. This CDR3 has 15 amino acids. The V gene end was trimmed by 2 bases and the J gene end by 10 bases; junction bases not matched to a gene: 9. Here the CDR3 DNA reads TGCGCCAGCAGTGAGGCGGGAGGCCTCCGAGCGGAGCTGTTTTTT. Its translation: CASSEAGGLRAELFF.

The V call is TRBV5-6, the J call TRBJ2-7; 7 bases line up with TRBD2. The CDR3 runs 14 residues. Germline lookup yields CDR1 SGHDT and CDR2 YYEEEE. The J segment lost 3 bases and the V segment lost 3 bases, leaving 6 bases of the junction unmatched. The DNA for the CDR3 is TGTGCCAGCAGCTCGGGACTACAGGTCTACGAGCAGTACTTC. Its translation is CASSSGLQVYEQYF.

CDR3 sequence (DNA): TGTGCCAGCAGCCACGGACAGGGAGGGGCTCCGAACACCGGGGAGCTGTTTTTT. This codes for CASSHGQGGAPNTGELFF. This chain links TRBV5-5 with TRBJ2-2; a weak D match, TRBD1 (8 bases). The CDR3 runs 18 residues. In germline, CDR1 is SGHKS, CDR2 YYEKEE (reference sequence). Trimming removed 4 bases at V and 0 bases at J, with 19 bases between.

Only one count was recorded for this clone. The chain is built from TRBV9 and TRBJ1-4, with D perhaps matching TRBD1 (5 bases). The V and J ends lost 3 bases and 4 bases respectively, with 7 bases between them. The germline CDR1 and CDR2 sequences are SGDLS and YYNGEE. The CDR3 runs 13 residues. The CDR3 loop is CASSGGVNEKLFF. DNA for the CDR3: TGTGCCAGCAGCGGGGGGGTTAATGAAAAACTGTTTTTT.

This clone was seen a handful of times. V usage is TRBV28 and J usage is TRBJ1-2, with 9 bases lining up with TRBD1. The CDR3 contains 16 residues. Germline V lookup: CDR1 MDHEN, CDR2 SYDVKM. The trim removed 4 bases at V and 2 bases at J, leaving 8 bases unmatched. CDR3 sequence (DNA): TGTGCCAGCAGTTCCCCCGGAACAGGGGGCAACTATGGCTACACCTTC. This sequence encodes CASSSPGTGGNYGYTF.

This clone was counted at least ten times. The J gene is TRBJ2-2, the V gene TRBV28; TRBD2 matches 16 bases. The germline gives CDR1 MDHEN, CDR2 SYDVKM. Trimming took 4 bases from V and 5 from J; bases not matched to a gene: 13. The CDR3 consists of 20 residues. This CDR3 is CASSYPGTSGRASVTGELFF. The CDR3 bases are TGTGCCAGCAGTTACCCCGGGACTAGCGGGAGGGCCTCTGTAACCGGGGAGCTGTTTTTT. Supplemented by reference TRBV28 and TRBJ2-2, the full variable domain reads DVKVTQSSRYLVKRTGEKVFLECVQDMDHENMFWYRQDPGLGLRLIYFSYDVKMKEKGDIPEGYSVSREKKERFSLILESASTNQTSMYLCASSYPGTSGRASVTGELFFGEGSRLTVL.